The following is a T cell receptor beta chain sequence with its context. Its specificity is not known. This sample is part of a study of T cells in localized non-small cell lung cancer. General study results and limits: Adjacent lung had a median roughly 61 of the 100 largest tumor clones. Density of T cells in blood, when higher, went with longer overall survival. Tumor samples were not multi-region, leaving intratumor heterogeneity unexcluded. Tumor showed lower T cell clonality than uninvolved adjacent lung, where it was highest.

The germline CDR1 and CDR2 sequences are WSHSY and SAAADI. Trimming removed 5 bases from V and 1 base from J, with 20 bases in between. The CDR3 runs 17 residues. The assay was immunoSEQ multiplex PCR, and TCRdb's table has in-frame clones only and misses some. The sample has about 83,000 clones, around 84% seen once; the top ten hold roughly 9%. Sequenced material: peripheral blood, taken before any cancer treatment. The source is a female donor older than 55 with stage I lung adenocarcinoma. The chain joins TRBV10-2 to TRBJ1-1; D may be TRBD1 (6 bases). The CDR3 nucleotides read TGCGCCAGCAGTCTCGCTGTGGGATGGGGGCCGAACACTGAAGCTTTCTTT. It encodes CASSLAVGWGPNTEAFF.